Sequencing of this TCR beta chain was carried out in a study of blood T cell repertoires in COVID-19 (TCRdb year 2020). Some background on the complete study: Samples from collaborators originated in the United States, Italy and Spain and spanned both the acute and convalescent phases of COVID-19. Where HLA class I and class II types were available, the types were taken from metadata supplied by the sample provider, not from assay-based typing. Samples were obtained from the ongoing ImmuneRACE study (first 160 participants) and from over 1,000 subjects provided by 6 global collaborators. The sample metadata nearly always contained a de-identified subject ID, COVID-19 status, age in years and sex. Deeply sampled blood TCRbeta repertoires from subjects exposed to, actively infected with, or recovered from COVID-19 were included in the dataset. The material from the prospective study consisted of cDNA or gDNA derived from T cells, B-cell-depleted T cells, or PBMCs. The repertoires were released in a freely available public database intended as a resource for research on the immune response to SARS-CoV-2.

The immunoSEQ Assay, a bias-controlled multiplex PCR, was used to amplify TCRbeta CDR3 regions from genomic DNA. On the authors' methods: The number of nucleated cells in each sample was estimated by amplification of reference gene primers within the assay. Sequence reads were collapsed and filtered to measure the absolute abundance of every unique TCRbeta CDR3 rearrangement. Productive Simpson clonality was computed per sample as the square root of Simpson's diversity index over productive rearrangements. TCRdb stores this immuneACCESS table with in-frame sequences only. Part of the clones is absent; in the studies checked, under half of the shortfall reflects unresolved V genes, and no reason is known for the rest. V, J and clone size are taken as reported in that table, and D and trimming were inferred from the DNA itself. The sample has under 150,000 clones on record, more than 80% of them singletons. In total, the top ten clones hold 4% to 5.5% of the sample.

Each collaborating institution followed its own protocols to collect whole blood in K2EDTA tubes. Collaborator samples were shipped for TCRbeta analysis as frozen whole blood, isolated PBMCs, or DNA extracted from either sample type. Overall study results and their limits: How much clinical and demographic metadata was included differed by source and by participant, and the metadata was provided uncurated.

With regard to this clone: Its recognized antigen is unknown. No qualities accompany the bases; no much larger clone lies one base away.

CDR1 and CDR2 are drawn from the germline V gene (reference sequence): SEHNR, FQNEAQ. The CDR3 covers 14 residues, taking in both the cysteine and the phenylalanine. The DNA shown is the 42-base CDR3, in frame from base 1. Trimming leaves V shorter by 4 bases and J shorter by 8 bases, with the junction holding 2 bases beyond the gene matches. The rearrangement combines TRBV7-9 with TRBJ1-6; 10 middle bases align to TRBD1. Sequencing was done on a sample of peripheral blood. The clonotype comes from a woman aged 50 to 65 with acute or convalescent COVID-19. CDR3 sequence: CASSSGTGDSPLHF. The nucleotide sequence reads as follows: TGTGCCAGCAGCTCCGGGACAGGGGATTCACCCCTCCACTTT.